This entry is about one TCR beta chain. Its antigen is currently unknown. Germline assignment: CDR1 MNHEY and CDR2 SVGEGT. This CDR3 is 14 amino acids long. V lost 4 bases, J lost 2 bases, and 4 bases stayed unmatched. These data originate in a study of T cell responses to AZD1222 COVID-19 vaccine. Overall study findings and caveats: At baseline, just six AZD1222 recipients tested seropositive. It was only after the peak T cell response that any repertoires were sampled. The donor group comprised mostly white British people and more females; the analysis possibly underestimated clonal diversity. Spike regions recognized by vaccine-associated CD4 TCRs spanned the protein, led by 160-218 and 743-854.

This table comes from immunoSEQ multiplex PCR, and its TCRdb copy is limited to in-frame clones, with some not included. The sample records 50,000 or so clones, over 75% being singletons. This chain links TRBV6-2 or TRBV6-3 with TRBJ1-2; TRBD1 matches 7 bases. Sequences were derived from peripheral blood, sampled on day 0 of AZD1222 vaccination. The source of this sequence is an adult in good health. CDR3 sequence (DNA): TGTGCCAGCAGTTCTCGGGGACAGAACTATGGCTACACCTTC. It translates to CASSSRGQNYGYTF.